Listed here are 30 T cell receptor beta chains from one sample, sequenced in a study of cytomegalovirus exposure and HLA in healthy donors. The study ran its PCR with 60 Vbeta and 13 Jbeta primers. Measured with immunoSEQ multiplex PCR; TCRdb has only the in-frame clones, and not every one. The sample shows about 170,000 clones, 73% of them seen only once. The sample consisted of PBMCs. The receptors were sampled from a woman younger than 30 in good health and CMV-seropositive.

The gene calls are TRBV18 and TRBJ2-7; 7 nucleotides agree with TRBD1. The V and J ends lost 5 bases and 3 bases, in that order; junction bases with no gene match: 4. The V gene's germline CDR1 is KGHSH and CDR2 LQKENI. CDR3 size: 13 residues. The CDR3 protein is CASSSRDSYEQYF. The CDR3 DNA sequence: TGTGCCAGCTCATCCAGGGACAGCTACGAGCAGTACTTC.

This clone was seen once. V is TRBV4-3 and J is TRBJ2-2; the D is unclear. V gave up 4 bases and J gave up 5 bases, with 8 bases separating them. Germline V CDR1 and CDR2: LGHNA, YSLEER. The CDR3 has 13 residues. CDR3 nucleotides: TGCGCCAGCAGCCCCATCGGGACCGGGGAGCTGTTTTTT. Translation: CASSPIGTGELFF.

The chain has TRBV7-8 and TRBJ2-7, with 9 positions matching TRBD1. Germline lookup yields CDR1 SGHVS and CDR2 FQNEAQ. J was trimmed by 3 bases and V by 5 bases; bases with no gene match: 8. The CDR3 length is 15 residues. Here the CDR3 reads CASSGAGQGGYEQYF. The CDR3 DNA reads as TGTGCCAGCAGCGGAGCGGGACAGGGCGGCTACGAGCAGTACTTC. Full variable domain (rest looked up from reference TRBV7-8 and TRBJ2-7): GAGVSQSPRYKVAKRGQDVALRCDPISGHVSLFWYQQALGQGPEFLTYFQNEAQLDKSGLPSDRFFAERPEGSVSTLKIQRTQQEDSAVYLCASSGAGQGGYEQYFGPGTRLTVT.

J is TRBJ2-1 and V is TRBV28; D is possibly TRBD1 (6 bases). V was clipped by 7 bases and J by 8 bases, with 12 bases between them. In germline, CDR1 is MDHEN, CDR2 SYDVKM. The CDR3 has 12 amino acids. As DNA, the CDR3 is TGTGCCAGCAACCACAGGGTCCATGAGCAGTTCTTC. Its protein is CASNHRVHEQFF. Full variable domain (outside the CDR3, taken from reference TRBV28 and TRBJ2-1): DVKVTQSSRYLVKRTGEKVFLECVQDMDHENMFWYRQDPGLGLRLIYFSYDVKMKEKGDIPEGYSVSREKKERFSLILESASTNQTSMYLCASNHRVHEQFFGPGTRLTVL.

The chain combines TRBV30 with TRBJ1-6, with 7 bases matching TRBD1. CDR3 length equals 18 residues. CDR1 and CDR2 (germline): GTSNPN, SVGIG (reference sequence). The V segment lost 1 base and the J segment 0 bases; nucleotides outside the gene matches: 9. The CDR3 reads CAWSGTSRDSSYNSPLHF. CDR3 nucleotide sequence: TGTGCCTGGAGTGGAACTTCCAGGGACAGCTCCTATAATTCACCCCTCCACTTT.

The rearrangement joins TRBV6-6 to TRBJ1-2, with 7 bases lining up with TRBD1. Per germline, CDR1 MNHNY and CDR2 SVGAGI (reference sequence). This CDR3 has 12 residues. V shed 6 bases and J 4 bases; nucleotides not matched to a gene: 2. The CDR3 sequence is CASRGTAYGYTF. Here the CDR3 DNA reads TGTGCCAGCAGAGGGACAGCCTATGGCTACACCTTC.

The chain recombines TRBV4-2 with TRBJ1-3; perhaps TRBD1 as D (5 bases). V lost 0 bases, J lost 13 bases, and 19 bases lay in between. This CDR3 contains 15 residues. In germline, CDR1 is LGHNA, CDR2 YNFKEQ. CDR3 nucleotides: TGTGCCAGCAGCCAAGAGCAGGGAATGGCCAGGCCAATATATTTT. Its protein is CASSQEQGMARPIYF.

The rearrangement uses TRBV6-5 and TRBJ2-6; weak D call: TRBD1 (5 bases). The CDR3 is 14 residues long. The V and J ends lost 6 bases and 2 bases respectively, with 8 bases between them. Germline lookup yields CDR1 MNHEY and CDR2 SVGAGI. CDR3 bases: TGTGCCAGCAGCCCACAGGCTGGGGCCAACGTCCTGACTTTC. Translating it yields CASSPQAGANVLTF.

This clone was counted a few times. The chain recombines TRBV25-1 with TRBJ1-2; TRBD1 might be the D (6 bases). Trimming removed 5 bases at V and 4 bases at J, with 17 bases between. Germline values: CDR1 MGHDK, CDR2 SYGVNS. The length of the CDR3 is 15 residues. The CDR3 sequence is CASSNTGSGSYGYTF. In DNA form, the CDR3 reads TGTGCCAGCAGTAACACAGGGTCCGGTTCCTATGGCTACACCTTC.

The chain recombines TRBV6-1 with TRBJ1-1, with D maybe TRBD1 (6 bases). The CDR3 extends over 12 amino acids. Per germline, CDR1 MNHNS and CDR2 SASEGT. V was clipped by 6 bases and J by 6 bases, with 11 bases between them. The CDR3 nucleotides are TGTGCCAGCAGGGACAAGGGGGCTGAAGCTTTCTTT. Residues: CASRDKGAEAFF.

The chain recombines TRBV6-5 with TRBJ1-2, with D possibly being TRBD1 (5 bases). The germline CDR1 and CDR2 sequences are MNHEY and SVGAGI. V lost 8 bases and J lost 4, with 8 bases in between. There are 11 residues in the CDR3. The CDR3 is CASGASYGYTF. The CDR3 DNA reads as TGTGCCAGCGGGGCGAGCTATGGCTACACCTTC.

The V gene is TRBV15, the J gene TRBJ1-1, with 9 bases that match TRBD1. Trimming cost V 3 bases and J 8 bases; bases outside gene matches: 4. CDR3 length equals 13 residues. Germline V CDR1 and CDR2: LNHNV, YYDKDF (reference sequence). The CDR3 region is CATSSRTGVEAFF. The CDR3 DNA is TGTGCCACCAGCAGCAGGACAGGGGTGGAAGCTTTCTTT. Drawing the rest from reference TRBV15 and TRBJ1-1, the complete variable domain is DAMVIQNPRYQVTQFGKPVTLSCSQTLNHNVMYWYQQKSSQAPKLLFHYYDKDFNNEADTPDNFQSRRPNTSFCFLDIRSPGLGDTAMYLCATSSRTGVEAFFGQGTRLTVV.

CDR3 nucleotides: TGTGCCAGCAGCCCGAGCAGGGTTACTGGCTACACCTTC. Residues: CASSPSRVTGYTF. The chain has TRBV14 and TRBJ1-2, with D perhaps TRBD1 (5 bases). V was cut by 4 bases and J by 7 bases, with 13 bases left in between. CDR1 SGHDN and CDR2 FVKESK come from the germline V gene. CDR3 length: 13 amino acids. The variable domain in full, with the rest retrieved from reference TRBV14 and TRBJ1-2, is EAGVTQFPSHSVIEKGQTVTLRCDPISGHDNLYWYRRVMGKEIKFLLHFVKESKQDESGMPNNRFLAERTGGTYSTLKVQPAELEDSGVYFCASSPSRVTGYTFGSGTRLTVV.

This chain's CDR3 is CASSVGGFNTDTQYF. Written as DNA, the CDR3 is TGTGCCAGCAGCGTCGGAGGATTCAACACAGATACGCAGTATTTT. The chain joins TRBV27 to TRBJ2-3, with D perhaps matching TRBD2 (5 bases). V was shortened by 6 bases and J by 2 bases, with 15 bases between the two germline ends. Germline loops: CDR1 MNHEY, CDR2 SMNVEV (reference sequence). The CDR3 is made up of 15 amino acids.

The gene calls are TRBV4-3 and TRBJ1-1; maybe TRBD1 (6 bases). CDR1 LGHNA and CDR2 YSLEER come from the germline V gene. The CDR3 spans 15 residues. V was cut by 4 bases and J by 1 base, with 13 bases left in between. Here the CDR3 DNA reads TGCGCCAGCAGCCCCCACAGGGTGAGGAACACTGAAGCTTTCTTT. As protein: CASSPHRVRNTEAFF.

The chain is built from TRBV5-4 and TRBJ2-3; the match to TRBD2 covers 8 bases. CDR3 length: 15 residues. Germline assignment: CDR1 SGHNT and CDR2 YYREEE (reference sequence). V shed 3 bases, J shed 3 bases, and the junction held 6 bases outside the gene matches. The CDR3 nucleotides are TGTGCCAGCAGCTACACGGGGGGGAAGACAGATACGCAGTATTTT. Its translation is CASSYTGGKTDTQYF.

The V and J genes are TRBV5-1 and TRBJ1-4, with 11 positions matching TRBD1. The CDR3 consists of 17 residues. V gave up 4 bases and J gave up 5 bases; unmatched junction bases: 10. Germline CDR1 SGHRS, CDR2 YFSETQ. The CDR3 DNA follows: TGCGCCAGCAGCCAGGGGACAGGGGGGGGTTTCAATGAAAAACTGTTTTTT. Its protein is CASSQGTGGGFNEKLFF.

The V call is TRBV5-1, the J call TRBJ2-3; D is perhaps TRBD1 (7 bases). This CDR3 is built from 15 residues. Trimming left V 5 bases short and J 3 bases short, with 16 bases between. CDR1 is SGHRS and CDR2 is YFSETQ in the germline V gene. The CDR3 bases are TGCGCCAGCAGGTGGGAGACAGGGAGGACAGATACGCAGTATTTT. This codes for CASRWETGRTDTQYF.

The gene calls are TRBV21-1 and TRBJ1-5. TRBV21-1 is shown as a pseudogene. This CDR3 contains 18 residues. The DNA of the CDR3 is TGTGCCAGCAGCCCTCTATCCCGCAGGGAGGACGGCAATCAGCCCCAGCATTTT. Encoded protein: CASSPLSRREDGNQPQHF.

This clone has only one observation. This sequence joins TRBV29-1 and TRBJ2-2, with TRBD1 identical over 9 bases. V lost 4 bases and J lost 5; bases outside the gene matches: 8. Per germline, CDR1 SQVTM and CDR2 ANQGSEA. This CDR3 has 15 amino acids. CDR3 DNA sequence: TGCAGCGTTGGGGTCTTGGGACAGGGTACCGGGGAGCTGTTTTTT. Protein product: CSVGVLGQGTGELFF.

The V and J genes are TRBV15 and TRBJ2-3; 9 bases line up with TRBD1. Germline lookup yields CDR1 LNHNV and CDR2 YYDKDF (reference sequence). With 1 base clipped from V and 3 bases from J, the junction kept 5 bases outside the gene matches. CDR3 size: 16 residues. The CDR3 coding sequence is TGTGCCACCAGCAGAGTACAGGGGGCAGGGACAGATACGCAGTATTTT. It translates to CATSRVQGAGTDTQYF.

CDR3 region: CAITKGQGISYEQYF. Written as DNA, the CDR3 is TGTGCCATCACTAAGGGACAGGGAATTTCCTACGAGCAGTACTTC. The chain has TRBV10-3 and TRBJ2-7, with 9 bases that match TRBD1. The germline gives CDR1 ENHRY, CDR2 SYGVKD. The CDR3 loop spans 15 amino acids. V trimming: 7 bases; J trimming: 1 base; junction bases outside the gene matches: 8.

CDR3 in amino acids: CASSLGGEPGQGRTGELFF. The CDR3 DNA reads TGTGCCAGCAGCTTAGGCGGTGAACCGGGACAGGGGAGGACCGGGGAGCTGTTTTTT. The chain is built from TRBV7-2 and TRBJ2-2, with 10 bases lining up with TRBD1. Germline lookup yields CDR1 SGHTA and CDR2 FQGNSA. After removal of 1 base from V and 5 bases from J, the junction contained 13 bases not matched to a gene. CDR3 length: 19 amino acids.

J is TRBJ1-1 and V is TRBV29-1; D call uncertain. V was shortened by 7 bases and J by 12 bases, with 18 bases between the two germline ends. CDR1 is SQVTM and CDR2 is ANQGSEA in the germline V gene. CDR3 size: 11 residues. The DNA for the CDR3 is TGCAGCGCCTCTGGGGAGGCTATGACTTTCTTT. Its translation: CSASGEAMTFF.

The chain couples TRBV5-4 to TRBJ2-3, with 8 positions matching TRBD2. CDR3 length: 17 amino acids. J was trimmed by 0 bases and V by 0 bases; bases with no gene match: 6. CDR1 is SGHNT and CDR2 is YYREEE in the germline V gene (reference sequence). In nucleotides, the CDR3 is TGTGCCAGCAGCTTGGGGCTAGCGGGCTCGAGCACAGATACGCAGTATTTT. This gives the protein CASSLGLAGSSTDTQYF.

The V gene is TRBV5-4, the J gene TRBJ1-1; 9 bases align to TRBD1. This CDR3 has 13 amino acids. The germline V gene has CDR1 SGHNT and CDR2 YYREEE (reference sequence). V gave up 3 bases and J gave up 4 bases; unmatched junction bases: 1. CDR3 nucleotide sequence: TGTGCCAGCAGCTCGACAGGGGGCACTGAAGCTTTCTTT. Translation: CASSSTGGTEAFF.

The rearrangement uses TRBV6-5 and TRBJ2-6; D unresolved. Trimming removed 2 bases from V and 4 bases from J, with 6 bases in between. This CDR3 spans 14 amino acids. Germline V gene lookup returns CDR1 MNHEY and CDR2 SVGAGI. The CDR3 sequence is CASSYIAGANVLTF. DNA for the CDR3: TGTGCCAGCAGTTACATTGCGGGGGCCAACGTCCTGACTTTC.

This clone has a handful of counts. This rearrangement joins TRBV7-9 to TRBJ1-1, with D possibly TRBD1 on 5 matching bases. V gave up 3 bases and J gave up 4 bases, with 9 bases separating them. The CDR3 loop spans 13 amino acids. Per germline, CDR1 SEHNR and CDR2 FQNEAQ (reference sequence). CDR3 coding DNA: TGTGCCAGCAGCTTCGGGGGGGGCACTGAAGCTTTCTTT. Translating it yields CASSFGGGTEAFF.

The sample holds a few counts of this clone. V and J are TRBV5-1 and TRBJ2-5; 8 bases align to TRBD1. The assigned J gene may be wrong: the sequence end matches TRBJ2-7 better. The CDR3 is made up of 12 amino acids. Germline-derived CDR1 and CDR2 are SGHRS and YFSETQ. The CDR3 DNA reads TGCGCCAGCAGCCTGGACAGGGACGAGCAGTACTTC. Translation gives CASSLDRDEQYF.

This rearrangement joins TRBV2 to TRBJ1-6; D is unclear. V lost 6 bases to trimming and J lost 0 bases, with 9 bases between them. Germline V CDR1 and CDR2: SNHLY, FYNNEI. This CDR3 contains 15 residues. The CDR3 reads CASSQIHSYNSPLHF. As DNA, the CDR3 is TGTGCCAGCAGCCAAATTCACTCCTATAATTCACCCCTCCACTTT.